This is a list of T cell receptor beta chains from one sample in a study of blood T cell repertoires in COVID-19. Data came from immunoSEQ multiplex PCR; TCRdb stores just in-frame clones and leaves some out. The sample holds approximately 68,000 clones, around 80% seen once. Input material: peripheral blood. Source of these receptors: a human donor in a cohort sampled during active COVID-19. CDR3s include the opening cysteine and the closing phenylalanine or tryptophan. D genes are given only for firm matches. Expanded clones are given a class, and other clones once, few, many or no size at all.

J gene: TRBJ2-7
V gene: TRBV29-1
clone size: -
D gene: -
CDR3 DNA: TGCAGCGTTGAAATTCGCGGGGGCCCCTACGAGCAGTACTTC
CDR3 protein: CSVEIRGGPYEQYF

J gene: TRBJ2-7
V gene: TRBV11-2
clone size: -
D gene: -
CDR3 DNA: TGTGCCAGCAGCTTAAACACGGAGCAGTACTTC
CDR3 protein: CASSLNTEQYF

J gene: TRBJ1-2
V gene: TRBV15
clone size: -
D gene: -
CDR3 DNA: TGTGCCACCAGCAGGGGGGGTGGCGGTGGGGCTAACTATGGCTACACCTTC
CDR3 protein: CATSRGGGGGANYGYTF

J gene: TRBJ2-3
V gene: TRBV5-1
clone size: few
D gene: TRBD1
CDR3 DNA: TGCGCCAGCAGTGTGGGGACAGGGTGGGGAGATACGCAGTATTTT
CDR3 protein: CASSVGTGWGDTQYF

J gene: TRBJ1-4
V gene: TRBV30
clone size: -
D gene: -
CDR3 DNA: TGTGCCTGGAGTGTATGGCAGGGAGGCGAAAAACTGTTTTTT
CDR3 protein: CAWSVWQGGEKLFF

J gene: TRBJ2-5
V gene: TRBV29-1
clone size: -
D gene: TRBD1
CDR3 DNA: TGCAGCATAAAGGGGGCCGGAGAGACCCAGTACTTC
CDR3 protein: CSIKGAGETQYF

J gene: TRBJ2-5
V gene: TRBV7-2
clone size: -
D gene: TRBD2
CDR3 DNA: TGTGCCAGCAGCCCGGGACTAGCGGGGGGTGGTCAAGAGACCCAGTACTTC
CDR3 protein: CASSPGLAGGGQETQYF

J gene: TRBJ2-3
V gene: TRBV10-3
clone size: -
D gene: TRBD2
CDR3 DNA: TGTGCCATCAAAAGCGGGGGCACAGATACGCAGTATTTT
CDR3 protein: CAIKSGGTDTQYF

J gene: TRBJ1-6
V gene: TRBV5-1
clone size: -
D gene: TRBD1
CDR3 DNA: TGCGCCAGCAGCTGGGACAGGGGTAATTCACCCCTCCACTTT
CDR3 protein: CASSWDRGNSPLHF

J gene: TRBJ1-3
V gene: TRBV30
clone size: -
D gene: -
CDR3 DNA: TGTGCCTGGAAGAGGTCTGGAAACACCATATATTTT
CDR3 protein: CAWKRSGNTIYF

J gene: TRBJ1-2
V gene: TRBV29-1
clone size: -
D gene: TRBD1
CDR3 DNA: TGCAGCGTTAATGACAGGGAAGTCGGTGGCTACACCTTC
CDR3 protein: CSVNDREVGGYTF